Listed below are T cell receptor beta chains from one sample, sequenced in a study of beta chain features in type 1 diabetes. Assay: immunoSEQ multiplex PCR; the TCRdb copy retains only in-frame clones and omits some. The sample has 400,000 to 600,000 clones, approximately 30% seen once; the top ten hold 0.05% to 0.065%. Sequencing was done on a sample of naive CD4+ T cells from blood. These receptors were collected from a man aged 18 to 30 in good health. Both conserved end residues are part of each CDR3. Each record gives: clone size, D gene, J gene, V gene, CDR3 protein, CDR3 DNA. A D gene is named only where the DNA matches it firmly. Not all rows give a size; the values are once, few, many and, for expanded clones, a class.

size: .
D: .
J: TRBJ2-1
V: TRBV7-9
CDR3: CASSPWGSYNEQFF
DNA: TGTGCCAGCAGCCCTTGGGGGAGCTACAATGAGCAGTTCTTC

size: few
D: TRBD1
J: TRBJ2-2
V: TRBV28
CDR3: CASSLPGTGKSGELFF
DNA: TGTGCCAGCAGTTTACCCGGGACAGGGAAGTCGGGGGAGCTGTTTTTT

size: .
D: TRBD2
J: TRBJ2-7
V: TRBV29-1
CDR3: CSVRTSGGYEQYF
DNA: TGCAGCGTTAGGACTAGCGGGGGTTACGAGCAGTACTTC

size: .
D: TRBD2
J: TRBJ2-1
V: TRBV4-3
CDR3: CASSQDLLAGAREQFF
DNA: TGCGCCAGCAGCCAAGATTTACTAGCGGGAGCGCGTGAGCAGTTCTTC

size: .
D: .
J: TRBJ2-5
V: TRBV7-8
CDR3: CASSLEWGSETQYF
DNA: TGTGCCAGCAGCTTAGAGTGGGGCTCAGAGACCCAGTACTTC

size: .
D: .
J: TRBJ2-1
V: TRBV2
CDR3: CASKGENEQFF
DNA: TGTGCCAGCAAAGGGGAGAATGAGCAGTTCTTC

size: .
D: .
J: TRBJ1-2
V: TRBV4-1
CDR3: CASSQEAGRNYGYTF
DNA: TGCGCCAGCAGCCAAGAGGCAGGGCGTAACTATGGCTACACCTTC

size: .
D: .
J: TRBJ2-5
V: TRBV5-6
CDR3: CASSLSGWGQETQYF
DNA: TGTGCCAGCAGCTTGTCCGGCTGGGGACAAGAGACCCAGTACTTC

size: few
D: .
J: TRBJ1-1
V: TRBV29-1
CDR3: CSVEVSVNTEAFF
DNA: TGCAGCGTTGAGGTGTCAGTTAACACTGAAGCTTTCTTT

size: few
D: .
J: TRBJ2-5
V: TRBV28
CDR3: CASSRLGGETQYF
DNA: TGTGCCAGCAGTCGCCTAGGAGGGGAGACCCAGTACTTC

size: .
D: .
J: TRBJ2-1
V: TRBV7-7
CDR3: CASSLRRDTYNEQFF
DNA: TGTGCTAGCAGCTTACGAAGGGACACCTACAATGAGCAGTTCTTC

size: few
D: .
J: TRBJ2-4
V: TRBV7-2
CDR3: CASSWETRQYF
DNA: TGTGCCAGCAGCTGGGAGACTAGACAGTACTTC

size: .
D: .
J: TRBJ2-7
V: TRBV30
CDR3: CAWGRRAGLGYEQYF
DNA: TGTGCCTGGGGGCGCCGGGCGGGGCTGGGGTACGAGCAGTACTTC

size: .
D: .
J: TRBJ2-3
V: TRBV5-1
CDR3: CASSLTGTDTQYF
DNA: TGCGCCAGCAGCTTGACAGGGACAGATACGCAGTATTTT

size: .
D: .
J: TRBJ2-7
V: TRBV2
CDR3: CASSEIGQSYEQYF
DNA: TGTGCCAGCAGTGAAATTGGGCAGTCCTACGAGCAGTACTTC

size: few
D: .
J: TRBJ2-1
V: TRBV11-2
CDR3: CASSLSRYNEQFF
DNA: TGTGCCAGCAGCTTATCGAGGTACAATGAGCAGTTCTTC

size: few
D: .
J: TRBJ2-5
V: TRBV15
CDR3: CATSRDRVRETQYF
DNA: TGTGCCACCAGCAGAGATCGGGTTCGTGAGACCCAGTACTTC

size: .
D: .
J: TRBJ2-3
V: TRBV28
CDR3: CASSLLTGLSTDTQYF
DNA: TGTGCCAGCAGTCTCCTGACGGGATTAAGCACAGATACGCAGTATTTT

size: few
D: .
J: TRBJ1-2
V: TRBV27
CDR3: CASSLDGRYGYTF
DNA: TGTGCCAGCAGTCTCGACGGCCGGTATGGCTACACCTTC

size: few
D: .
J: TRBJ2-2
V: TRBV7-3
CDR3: CASSALLDGELFF
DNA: TGTGCCAGCAGCGCCCTTTTGGACGGGGAGCTGTTTTTT

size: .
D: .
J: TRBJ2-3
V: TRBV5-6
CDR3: CASSFLANPSTDTQYF
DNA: TGTGCCAGCAGCTTCCTGGCTAACCCAAGCACAGATACGCAGTATTTT

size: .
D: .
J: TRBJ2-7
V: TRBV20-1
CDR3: CSARGVEQYF
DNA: TGCAGTGCTAGAGGCGTCGAGCAGTACTTC

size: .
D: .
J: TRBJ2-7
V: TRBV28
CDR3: CASSSGGAGRYEQYF
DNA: TGTGCCAGCAGCTCAGGCGGGGCGGGACGCTACGAGCAGTACTTC

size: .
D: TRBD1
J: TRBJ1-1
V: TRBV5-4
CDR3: CASRQGANEPTEAFF
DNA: TGTGCCAGCAGGCAGGGGGCGAATGAACCAACTGAAGCTTTCTTT

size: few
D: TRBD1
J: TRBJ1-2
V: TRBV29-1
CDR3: CSVGPGQNHGYTF
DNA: TGCAGCGTTGGCCCGGGACAGAACCATGGCTACACCTTC

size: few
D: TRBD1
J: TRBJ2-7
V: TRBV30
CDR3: CAWSVRGTGSIEQYF
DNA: TGTGCCTGGAGTGTAAGGGGGACAGGGAGTATCGAGCAGTACTTC

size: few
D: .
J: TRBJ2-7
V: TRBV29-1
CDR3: CSVESGYEQYF
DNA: TGCAGCGTTGAAAGTGGTTACGAGCAGTACTTC

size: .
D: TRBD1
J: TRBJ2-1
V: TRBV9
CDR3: CASSPSAGTGGHNEQFF
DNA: TGTGCCAGCAGCCCATCAGCTGGGACAGGGGGCCACAATGAGCAGTTCTTC

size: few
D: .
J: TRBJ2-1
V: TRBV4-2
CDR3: CASSRTARNEQFF
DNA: TGTGCCAGCAGCAGGACAGCTCGCAATGAGCAGTTCTTC

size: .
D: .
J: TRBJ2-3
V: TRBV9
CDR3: CASSPPPGSTDTQYF
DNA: TGTGCCAGCAGCCCCCCACCAGGCAGCACAGATACGCAGTATTTT

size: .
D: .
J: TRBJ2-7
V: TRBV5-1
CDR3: CASSLETGLYEQYF
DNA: TGCGCCAGCAGCTTAGAAACAGGGCTCTACGAGCAGTACTTC

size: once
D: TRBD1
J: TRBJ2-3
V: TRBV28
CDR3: CASSLTGQGTDTQYF
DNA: TGTGCCAGCAGTTTAACGGGACAGGGGACAGATACGCAGTATTTT

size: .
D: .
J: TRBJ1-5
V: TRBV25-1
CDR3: CASSGTEPYQPQHF
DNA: TGTGCCAGTTCCGGGACTGAACCTTATCAGCCCCAGCATTTT

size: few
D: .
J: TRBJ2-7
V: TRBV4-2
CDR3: CASSQDQGYEQYF
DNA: TGTGCCAGCAGCCAAGACCAGGGTTACGAGCAGTACTTC

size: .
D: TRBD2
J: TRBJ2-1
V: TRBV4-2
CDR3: CASSQDITSGYNEQFF
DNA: TGTGCCAGCAGCCAAGATATAACTAGCGGTTACAATGAGCAGTTCTTC

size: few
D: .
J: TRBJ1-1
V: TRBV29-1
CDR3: CSVTGRVMNTEAFF
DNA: TGCAGCGTCACGGGGCGAGTCATGAACACTGAAGCTTTCTTT

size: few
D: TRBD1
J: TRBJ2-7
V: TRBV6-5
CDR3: CASSYSNRGTYEQYF
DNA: TGTGCCAGCAGTTACTCGAACAGGGGAACCTACGAGCAGTACTTC

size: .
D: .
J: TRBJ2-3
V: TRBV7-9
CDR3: CASSPRGGTSTDTQYF
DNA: TGTGCCAGCAGCCCCCGAGGCGGGACTAGCACAGATACGCAGTATTTT

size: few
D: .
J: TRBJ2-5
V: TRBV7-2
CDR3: CASSLAGTQETQYF
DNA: TGTGCCAGCAGCTTAGCCGGGACCCAAGAGACCCAGTACTTC

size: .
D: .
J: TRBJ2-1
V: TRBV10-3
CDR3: CAISEGDGSSYNEQFF
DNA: TGTGCCATCAGTGAGGGGGACGGGAGCTCCTACAATGAGCAGTTCTTC

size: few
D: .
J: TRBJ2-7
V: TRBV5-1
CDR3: CASAGGGDEQYF
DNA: TGCGCCAGCGCCGGGGGCGGGGACGAGCAGTACTTC

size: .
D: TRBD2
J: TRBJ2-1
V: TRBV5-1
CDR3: CASSLLAGAPNEQFF
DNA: TGCGCCAGCAGCTTACTAGCGGGAGCCCCCAATGAGCAGTTCTTC

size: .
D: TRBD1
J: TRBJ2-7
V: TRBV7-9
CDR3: CASSLRSPDRGYEQYF
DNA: TGTGCCAGCAGCTTACGTTCTCCGGACAGGGGGTACGAGCAGTACTTC